The entry below describes one T cell receptor beta chain. Trimming shortened V by 8 bases and J by 2 bases, and 7 bases separated the two germline ends. Germline lookup yields CDR1 LNHDA and CDR2 SQIVND (reference sequence). The CDR3 totals 12 residues. This entry comes from a study of blood T cell repertoires in COVID-19. Study-level information: Sources were T cells, B-cell-depleted T cells, or PBMCs; the material itself was cDNA or gDNA.

In the original workflow: Researchers report that nucleated cell counts were estimated from reference gene primer amplification. TCRdb's table, derived via immunoSEQ multiplex PCR, lists solely in-frame clones and lacks some. That table gives V, J and clone size, and the DNA gave D and trimming. The table has around 50,000 clones, 82% seen once. Sequencing was performed on peripheral blood. This sequence was found in a man in his forties with acute or convalescent COVID-19. The chain is built from TRBV19 and TRBJ1-5; a possible D gene is TRBD1 (5 bases). This CDR3 reads CASRGGNQPQHF. In DNA form, the CDR3 reads TGTGCCAGTCGGGGGGGCAATCAGCCCCAGCATTTT.